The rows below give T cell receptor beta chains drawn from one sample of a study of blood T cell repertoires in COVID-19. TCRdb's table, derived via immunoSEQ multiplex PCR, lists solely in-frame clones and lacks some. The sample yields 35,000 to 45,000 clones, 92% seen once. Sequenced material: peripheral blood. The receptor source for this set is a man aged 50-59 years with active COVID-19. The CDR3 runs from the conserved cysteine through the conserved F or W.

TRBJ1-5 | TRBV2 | CASSGDSNQPQHF
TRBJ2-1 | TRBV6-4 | CASSDSVGLAGYNEQFF
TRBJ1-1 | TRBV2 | CASSGDRGDAFF
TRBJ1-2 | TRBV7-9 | CASSLAHSEHNYGYTF
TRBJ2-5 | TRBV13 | CASSLSGLAGEETQYF
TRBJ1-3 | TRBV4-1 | CASSQDLTSGGNTIYF
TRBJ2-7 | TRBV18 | CASSPRSGHEQYF
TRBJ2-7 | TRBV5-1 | CASSEGVEQYF
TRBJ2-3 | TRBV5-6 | CASSHTRVKGTQYF
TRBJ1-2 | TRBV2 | CASRGTGPTGGYTF
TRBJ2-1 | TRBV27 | CASSSRDSYNEQFF
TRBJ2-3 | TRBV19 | CASSSQAGASTDTQYF